The 21 T cell receptor beta chains listed next were all sequenced from one sample in a study of T cell responses to AZD1222 COVID-19 vaccine. Sequencing was performed with immunoSEQ multiplex PCR; in TCRdb, only in-frame clones are kept and a portion is missing. The sample shows about 34,000 clones, 85% to 90% of them seen only once. This sample comprised peripheral blood, obtained on day 0 of AZD1222 vaccination. All receptors come from an adult in good health.

J is TRBJ2-3 and V is TRBV2, with 13 bases matching TRBD2. V was pared by 4 bases and J by 4 bases, with 5 bases of the junction left unmatched. CDR1 is SNHLY and CDR2 is FYNNEI in the germline V gene. The CDR3 has 16 residues. This chain's CDR3 is CASSVGTSGVADTQYF. The CDR3 DNA sequence: TGTGCCAGCAGTGTGGGGACTAGCGGGGTGGCAGATACGCAGTATTTT. Full variable domain (missing parts from reference TRBV2 and TRBJ2-3): EPEVTQTPSHQVTQMGQEVILRCVPISNHLYFYWYRQILGQKVEFLVSFYNNEISEKSEIFDDQFSVERPDGSNFTLKIRSTKLEDSAMYFCASSVGTSGVADTQYFGPGTRLTVL.

The J gene is TRBJ1-4, the V gene TRBV19; the D gene is possibly TRBD1 (6 bases). V was clipped by 7 bases and J by 8 bases, with 17 bases between them. The germline V gene encodes CDR1 LNHDA and CDR2 SQIVND (reference sequence). The length of the CDR3 is 14 residues. In DNA form, the CDR3 reads TGTGCCAGTACCCCGGGCAGGGGAAAAGAAAAACTGTTTTTT. Its protein is CASTPGRGKEKLFF.

The V gene is TRBV5-1, the J gene TRBJ2-2; TRBD1 matches 7 bases. V lost 4 bases and J lost 1; bases outside the gene matches: 10. This CDR3 is built from 17 residues. CDR1 SGHRS and CDR2 YFSETQ come from the germline V gene. The CDR3 reads CASSTGPSGGNTGELFF. The CDR3 coding sequence is TGCGCCAGCAGCACTGGTCCCTCAGGGGGGAACACCGGGGAGCTGTTTTTT.

The chain carries TRBV28 and TRBJ2-2; no clear D gene. Trimming shortened V by 2 bases and J by 2 bases, and 3 bases separated the two germline ends. Germline values: CDR1 MDHEN, CDR2 SYDVKM. The CDR3 has 13 amino acids. The CDR3 region has the DNA TGTGCCAGCAGTTTACTTAACACCGGGGAGCTGTTTTTT. Translation gives CASSLLNTGELFF.

The chain combines TRBV15 with TRBJ1-4; 9 bases are a match to TRBD1. This CDR3 is 16 amino acids long. V trimming: 2 bases; J trimming: 8 bases; junction bases outside the gene matches: 9. From germline, CDR1 is LNHNV and CDR2 YYDKDF (reference sequence). The CDR3 nucleotides read TGTGCCACCAGCAGATTGGTAGGACAGGGGAACGAAAAACTGTTTTTT. Encoded protein: CATSRLVGQGNEKLFF.

The CDR3 region is CASSLGADTQYF. For the CDR3, the DNA is TGTGCCAGCAGCTTAGGGGCAGATACGCAGTATTTT. The chain uses TRBV7-9 and TRBJ2-3; no clear D gene. This CDR3 region has 12 residues. The germline V gene encodes CDR1 SEHNR and CDR2 FQNEAQ (reference sequence). Trimming shortened V by 1 base and J by 4 bases, and 3 bases separated the two germline ends.

DNA of the CDR3: TGCGCCAGCAGGGGGGACTTTCCTACCTACGAGCAGTACTTC. Amino acids: CASRGDFPTYEQYF. This chain links TRBV10-2 with TRBJ2-7; possible D gene TRBD2, 6 bases. The germline CDR1 and CDR2 sequences are WSHSY and SAAADI. With 6 bases removed from V and 2 bases from J, the gap between germline ends came to 14 bases. The CDR3 loop spans 14 amino acids.

The J gene is TRBJ1-2, the V gene TRBV6-2 or TRBV6-3, with D tentatively TRBD1 (6 bases). The V end lost 5 bases, the J end lost 7 bases, and 8 bases lay between the germline ends. CDR1 and CDR2 from the germline V gene are MNHEY and SVGEGT. This CDR3 has 11 amino acids. CDR3 in amino acids: CASSLQGGYTF. The CDR3 bases are TGTGCCAGCAGTCTACAGGGTGGCTACACCTTC.

This chain connects TRBV5-4 to TRBJ2-3, with TRBD1 as a possible D gene (6 bases). CDR1 and CDR2 (germline): SGHNT, YYREEE (reference sequence). The CDR3 has 15 residues. V dropped 2 bases and J dropped 0 bases, with 10 bases sitting between them. The CDR3 coding sequence is TGTGCCAGCAGCTTCAGGGGCACTAGCACAGATACGCAGTATTTT. Protein: CASSFRGTSTDTQYF.

The rearrangement links TRBV9 to TRBJ1-3; D may be TRBD1 (6 bases). Deletions cut 4 bases from V and 1 base from J, with 9 bases between. The CDR3 loop spans 14 amino acids. Germline-derived CDR1 and CDR2 are SGDLS and YYNGEE. The CDR3 loop reads CASSPTGSGNTIYF. The DNA of the CDR3 is TGTGCCAGCAGCCCGACAGGTTCTGGAAACACCATATATTTT.

The CDR3 is CASSLAGWNQPQHF. CDR3 nucleotides: TGTGCCAGCAGCTTAGCGGGCTGGAATCAGCCCCAGCATTTT. The chain joins TRBV11-2 to TRBJ1-5; D remains unclear. In germline, CDR1 is SGHAT, CDR2 FQNNGV. The CDR3 is made up of 14 amino acids. V lost 1 base to trimming and J lost 4 bases, with 8 bases between them. Complete variable domain (other parts from reference TRBV11-2 and TRBJ1-5): EAGVAQSPRYKIIEKRQSVAFWCNPISGHATLYWYQQILGQGPKLLIQFQNNGVVDDSQLPKDRFSAERLKGVDSTLKIQPAKLEDSAVYLCASSLAGWNQPQHFGDGTRLSIL.

The gene calls are TRBV12-3 or TRBV12-4 and TRBJ2-1; 7 positions match TRBD1. The junction had 8 bases not matched to a gene; V was cut back by 0 bases and J by 15 bases. CDR3 length: 13 amino acids. CDR3: CASSLASDRAMFF. CDR3 in DNA: TGTGCCAGCAGTTTAGCGTCCGACAGGGCCATGTTCTTC.

The chain carries TRBV6-5 and TRBJ2-3, with D perhaps given as TRBD1 or TRBD2 (5 bases each). The CDR3 runs 11 residues. V shed 7 bases and J shed 5 bases, with 7 bases lying between them. The germline gives CDR1 MNHEY, CDR2 SVGAGI. The DNA of the CDR3 is TGTGCCAGCATGAGGGGAGATACGCAGTATTTT. Translated: CASMRGDTQYF.

The chain links TRBV5-5 to TRBJ2-1; D unclear. Trimming removed 5 bases at V and 9 bases at J, with 12 bases between. Germline V gene data show CDR1 as SGHKS and CDR2 as YYEKEE (reference sequence). The CDR3 consists of 12 residues. CDR3: CASSPDGAEQFF. DNA for the CDR3: TGTGCCAGCAGTCCGGACGGAGCTGAGCAGTTCTTC.

The chain recombines TRBV6-1 with TRBJ2-3, with D unclear. This CDR3 has 12 amino acids. V was trimmed by 5 bases and J by 6 bases, leaving 9 bases between them. The V gene's germline CDR1 is MNHNS and CDR2 SASEGT. The CDR3 bases are TGTGCCAGCAGTTATAGTAGGGATACGCAGTATTTT. It is translated as CASSYSRDTQYF.

The genes are TRBV7-2 and TRBJ1-3; D is perhaps TRBD1 (5 bases). Trimming removed 5 bases from V and 9 bases from J, with 11 bases in between. The CDR3 is made up of 12 amino acids. CDR1 is SGHTA and CDR2 is FQGNSA in the germline V gene. CDR3 DNA: TGTGCCAGCAGCATCCCGGGGGGCACCATATATTTT. It codes for CASSIPGGTIYF. Combining the CDR3 with reference TRBV7-2 and TRBJ1-3 gives the whole variable domain GAGVSQSPSNKVTEKGKDVELRCDPISGHTALYWYRQSLGQGLEFLIYFQGNSAPDKSGLPSDRFSAERTGGSVSTLTIQRTQQEDSAVYLCASSIPGGTIYFGEGSWLTVV.

This clone was seen once. The chain carries TRBV7-6 and TRBJ1-2; maybe TRBD1 (6 bases). CDR1 is SGHVS and CDR2 is FNYEAQ in the germline V gene. The germline V and J ends were trimmed by 2 bases and 3 bases, with 19 bases remaining between them. The CDR3 contains 17 residues. DNA for the CDR3: TGTGCCAGCAGCTTATCCCGCACAGGGAGGTTTGACTATGGCTACACCTTC. Protein product: CASSLSRTGRFDYGYTF.

The chain couples TRBV7-9 to TRBJ2-5; D assignment may be TRBD1 or TRBD2 (5 bases each). Germline V gives CDR1 SEHNR, CDR2 FQNEAQ (reference sequence). The CDR3 length is 15 residues. The germline V and J ends were trimmed by 1 base and 5 bases, with 14 bases remaining between them. In DNA form, the CDR3 reads TGTGCCAGCAGCTTAGAACAGGCCCGAGGGGAGACCCAGTACTTC. Protein sequence: CASSLEQARGETQYF.

V and J are TRBV9 and TRBJ1-6, with TRBD1 matching 12 bases. CDR1 is SGDLS, CDR2 YYNGEE, per germline. Germline trimming cut 2 bases from V and 7 bases from J; bases unmatched to any gene: 4. This CDR3 contains 16 residues. CDR3 amino acids: CASSVGTGGVNSPLHF. CDR3 in DNA: TGTGCCAGCAGCGTCGGGACAGGGGGCGTCAATTCACCCCTCCACTTT.

The CDR3 DNA reads as TGCGCCAGCAGCCAATCGCCCGCCTACGAGCAGTACTTC. Translating gives CASSQSPAYEQYF. The chain recombines TRBV4-1 with TRBJ2-7; D is undetermined. Trimming pared 2 bases from V and 2 bases from J, leaving 7 bases between. The CDR3 sequence is 13 residues long. The germline CDR1 and CDR2 sequences are MGHRA and YSYEKL.

The chain is built from TRBV27 and TRBJ2-2; 13 nucleotides align to TRBD2. The V segment lost 6 bases and the J segment 5 bases; nucleotides outside the gene matches: 3. This CDR3 is 15 amino acids long. Germline-derived CDR1 and CDR2 are MNHEY and SMNVEV (reference sequence). The DNA for the CDR3 is TGTGCCAGCAGACTAGCGGGGGGGCTAACCGGGGAGCTGTTTTTT. Its protein is CASRLAGGLTGELFF.